The clone carrying this T cell receptor beta chain showed up just a few times. Antigen: not known. The data originate from a study of post-analysis software for immune sequencing data. Whole-study results and caveats: A significant reduction in normalized Chao1 diversity was observed in multiple sclerosis patients versus controls. In patients, TRBV5-6, TRBV5-1 and TRBV20-1 belonged to five TRBV segments found more frequently than in controls.

The CDR3 spans 13 residues. V shed 4 bases and J 5 bases; nucleotides not matched to a gene: 2. Prepared libraries of TCR beta cDNA carried unique molecular identifiers. T cells, roughly 0.95 to 10 million of them, yielded 500,000 to 600,000 cDNA molecules. TCRdb reprocessed the PCR reads with MiXCR, giving one entry per CDR3 protein. The sample consists of 400,000 to 500,000 distinct CDR3 sequences, more than 30% of them appearing once. The chain couples TRBV12-3 or TRBV12-4 to TRBJ2-7, with 10 bases fitting TRBD2. The receptor was isolated from a girl aged 2-10 years with multiple sclerosis. The sequencing sample was made of blood. CDR3 in amino acids: CASSSSGGHEQYF. In DNA form, the CDR3 reads TGTGCCAGCAGTTCTAGCGGGGGCCACGAGCAGTACTTC.